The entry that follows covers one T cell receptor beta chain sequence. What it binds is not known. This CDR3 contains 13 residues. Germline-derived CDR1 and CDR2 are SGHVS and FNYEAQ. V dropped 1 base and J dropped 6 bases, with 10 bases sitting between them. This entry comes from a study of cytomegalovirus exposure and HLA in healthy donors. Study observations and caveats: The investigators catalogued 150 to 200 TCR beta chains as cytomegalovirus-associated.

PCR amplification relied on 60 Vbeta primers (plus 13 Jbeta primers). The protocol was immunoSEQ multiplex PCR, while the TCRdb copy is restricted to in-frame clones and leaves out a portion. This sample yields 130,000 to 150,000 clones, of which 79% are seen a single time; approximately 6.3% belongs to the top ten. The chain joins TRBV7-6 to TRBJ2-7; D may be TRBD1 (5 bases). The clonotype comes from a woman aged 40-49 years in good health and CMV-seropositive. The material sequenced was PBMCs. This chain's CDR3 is CASSLGGTSEQYF. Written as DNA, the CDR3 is TGTGCCAGCAGCTTAGGGGGCACGTCCGAGCAGTACTTC.